Given below is one T cell receptor beta chain in context. This clone's antigen is unknown. There are no base qualities to consult, and no much larger clone falls within one base. Collaborating institutions collected whole blood in K2EDTA tubes following their own protocols. For TCRbeta analysis, collaborators shipped samples in one of three forms: frozen whole blood, isolated PBMCs, or DNA extracted from either of those sample types. This specimen comes from a study of blood T cell repertoires in COVID-19 (dated by TCRdb to 2020 to 2022). Context from the whole study: The collaborator samples originated in the United States, Italy and Spain and spanned the acute and convalescent phases of COVID-19. The samples were drawn from two sources: the first 160 participants of the ongoing ImmuneRACE study, and 1,200 or so subjects contributed by 6 global collaborators. The dataset comprised deeply sampled blood TCRbeta repertoires from subjects exposed to, actively infected with, or recovered from COVID-19. The prospective study material was composed of cDNA or gDNA derived from T cells, B-cell-depleted T cells, or PBMCs. The repertoires were released in a freely available public database intended as a resource for research on the immune response to SARS-CoV-2. Sample metadata almost always included a de-identified subject ID, COVID-19 status, age in years and sex. Where available, HLA class I and class II types were obtained from metadata supplied by the sample provider rather than from assay-based typing. What the research found in general, with its limitations: The quantity of clinical and demographic metadata differed by source and by participant and was supplied without curation.

The germline V gene gives CDR1 as KGHSH and CDR2 as LQKENI. The CDR3 has 15 amino acids, counting the end cysteine and phenylalanine. The entry retains the CDR3 DNA only, 45 bases that are in frame from base 1. Trimming takes 3 bases from V and 5 bases from J, and the germline ends sit 13 bases apart. The immunoSEQ Assay, a bias-controlled multiplex PCR, was used to amplify TCRbeta CDR3 regions from genomic DNA. The authors' pipeline ran thus. Within the assay, amplification of reference gene primers was used to estimate how many nucleated cells each sample contained. To quantify the absolute abundance of each unique TCRbeta CDR3 rearrangement, sequence reads were collapsed and filtered. Productive Simpson clonality was computed per sample as the square root of Simpson's diversity index over productive rearrangements. TCRdb's version of the immuneACCESS table is confined to in-frame rearrangements and falls short of the full clone set. An unresolved V gene accounts for under half of the shortfall where checked; the remainder is of unknown origin. V and J calls and clone size are as listed in that table; D and trimming were resolved from the DNA. The sample contains approximately 380,000 clones, 85% of them found a single time. The top ten constitute 3% to 4% of the sample.

The V gene is TRBV18 and the J gene is TRBJ1-4, with the D gene not confidently named. This clonotype originated in a woman aged 18-30 years with acute or convalescent COVID-19. The sequenced material came from peripheral blood. DNA sequence: TGTGCCAGCTCACCCGTCGGGAGCAGGAATGAAAAACTGTTTTTT. The encoded protein is CASSPVGSRNEKLFF.